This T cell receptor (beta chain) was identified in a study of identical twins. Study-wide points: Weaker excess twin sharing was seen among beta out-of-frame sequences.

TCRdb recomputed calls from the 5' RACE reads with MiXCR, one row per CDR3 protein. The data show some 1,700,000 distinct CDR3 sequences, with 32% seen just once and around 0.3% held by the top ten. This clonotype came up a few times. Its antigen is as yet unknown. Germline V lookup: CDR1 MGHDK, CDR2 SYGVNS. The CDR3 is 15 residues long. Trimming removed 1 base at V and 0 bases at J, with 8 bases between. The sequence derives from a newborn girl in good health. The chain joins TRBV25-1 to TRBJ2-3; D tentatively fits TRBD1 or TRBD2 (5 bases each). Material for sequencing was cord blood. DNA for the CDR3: TGTGCCAGCAGTGAATGGGGACCTAGCACAGATACGCAGTATTTT. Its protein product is CASSEWGPSTDTQYF.